The entry below gives a single TCR beta chain sequence along with its context. What it binds is unknown. These data come from a study of T cell repertoires in cytomegalovirus infection. About the research overall: Recently identified HLA-C-restricted CMV epitopes were among the peptides used. Public TCR beta signatures were indicative of both CMV infection and a matching HLA type.

Findings and caveats of the study: Summed public TCR beta family frequency identified CMV carriers bearing the relevant HLA. Dominating the ex vivo response were TCR beta clonotypes that were CMV-specific and HLA-C-restricted.

TCRdb recomputed calls from the reads with MiXCR, one row per CDR3 protein. In the table there are about 55,000 distinct CDR3 sequences, about a fifth of which are singletons. Germline CDR1 is SGHAT and CDR2 is FQNNGV. The trim removed 5 bases at V and 2 bases at J, leaving 8 bases unmatched. The CDR3 sequence is 17 residues long. The sample consisted of CD8+ T cells from cultured PBMCs, taken from culture after CMV antigen stimulation. The source of this sequence is a human donor in good health (CMV status not recorded). Some clones in this sample may be carry-over from other donors' samples. The chain employs TRBV11-2 and TRBJ2-3, with 12 bases identical to TRBD2. CDR3 nucleotide sequence: TGTGCCAGCAGCCTCAGCAGACTAGCGGGGGCCACAGATACGCAGTATTTT. Translation: CASSLSRLAGATDTQYF.